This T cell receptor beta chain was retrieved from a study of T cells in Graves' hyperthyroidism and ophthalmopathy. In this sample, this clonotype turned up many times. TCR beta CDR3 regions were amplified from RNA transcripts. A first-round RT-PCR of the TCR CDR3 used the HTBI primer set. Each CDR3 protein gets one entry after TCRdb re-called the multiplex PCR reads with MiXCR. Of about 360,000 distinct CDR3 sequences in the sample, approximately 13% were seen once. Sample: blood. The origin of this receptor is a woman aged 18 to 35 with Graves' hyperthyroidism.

CDR3 nucleotide sequence: TGTGCCAGCAGCGTAGGGGGGGGCACTAAGCAGTTCTTC. Protein product: CASSVGGGTKQFF. The V gene is TRBV9, the J gene TRBJ2-1, with D tentatively TRBD2 (7 bases). The CDR3 extends over 13 amino acids. Trimming stripped 0 bases from V and 11 bases from J, with 12 bases between. Germline CDR1 reads SGDLS; CDR2 reads YYNGEE. The full variable domain, completed using reference TRBV9 and TRBJ2-1, is DSGVTQTPKHLITATGQRVTLRCSPRSGDLSVYWYQQSLDQGLQFLIQYYNGEERAKGNILERFSAQQFPDLHSELNLSSLELGDSALYFCASSVGGGTKQFFGPGTRLTVL.